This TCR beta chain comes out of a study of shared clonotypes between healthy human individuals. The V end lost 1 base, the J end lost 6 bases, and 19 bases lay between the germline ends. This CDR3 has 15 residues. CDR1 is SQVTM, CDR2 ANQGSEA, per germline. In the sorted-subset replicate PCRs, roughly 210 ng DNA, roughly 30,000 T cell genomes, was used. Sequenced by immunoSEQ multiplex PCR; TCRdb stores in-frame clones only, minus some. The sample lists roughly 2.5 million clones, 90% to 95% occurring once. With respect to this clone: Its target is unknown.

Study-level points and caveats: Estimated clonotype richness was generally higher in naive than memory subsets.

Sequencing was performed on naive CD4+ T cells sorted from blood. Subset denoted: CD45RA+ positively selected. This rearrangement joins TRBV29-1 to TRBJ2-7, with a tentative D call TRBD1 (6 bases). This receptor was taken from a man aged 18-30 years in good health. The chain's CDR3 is CSVEAPRAGVGEQYF. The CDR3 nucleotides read TGCAGCGTTGAAGCCCCACGAGCAGGGGTCGGCGAGCAGTACTTC.